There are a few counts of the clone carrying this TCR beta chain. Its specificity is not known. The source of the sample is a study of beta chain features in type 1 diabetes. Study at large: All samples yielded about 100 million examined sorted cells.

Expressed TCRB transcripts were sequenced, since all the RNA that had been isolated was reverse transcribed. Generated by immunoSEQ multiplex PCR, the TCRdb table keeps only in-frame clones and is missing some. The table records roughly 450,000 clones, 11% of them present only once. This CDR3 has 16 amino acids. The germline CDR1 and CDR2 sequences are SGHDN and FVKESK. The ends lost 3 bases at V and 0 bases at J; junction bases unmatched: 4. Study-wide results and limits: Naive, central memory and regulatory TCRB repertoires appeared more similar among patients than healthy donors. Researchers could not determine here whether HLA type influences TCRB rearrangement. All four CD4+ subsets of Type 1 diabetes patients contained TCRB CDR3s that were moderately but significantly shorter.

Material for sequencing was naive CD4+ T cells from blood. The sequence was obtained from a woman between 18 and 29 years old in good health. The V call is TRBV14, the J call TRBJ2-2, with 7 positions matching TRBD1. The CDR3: CASSHVGTANTGELFF. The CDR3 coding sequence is TGTGCCAGCAGCCACGTCGGGACAGCGAACACCGGGGAGCTGTTTTTT.